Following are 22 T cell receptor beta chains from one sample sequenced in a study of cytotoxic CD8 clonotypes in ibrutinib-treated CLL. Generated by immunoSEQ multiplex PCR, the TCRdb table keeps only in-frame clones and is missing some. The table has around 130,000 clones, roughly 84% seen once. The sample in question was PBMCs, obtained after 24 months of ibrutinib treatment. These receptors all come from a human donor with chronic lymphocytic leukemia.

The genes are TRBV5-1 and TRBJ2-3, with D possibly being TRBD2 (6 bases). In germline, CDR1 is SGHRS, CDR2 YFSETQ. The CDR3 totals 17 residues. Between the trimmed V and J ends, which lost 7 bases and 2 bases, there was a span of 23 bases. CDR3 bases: TGCGCCAGCTGCAAAAGCCCCGATGGGGGGATCACAGATACGCAGTATTTT. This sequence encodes CASCKSPDGGITDTQYF. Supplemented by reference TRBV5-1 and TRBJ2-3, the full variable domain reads KAGVTQTPRYLIKTRGQQVTLSCSPISGHRSVSWYQQTPGQGLQFLFEYFSETQRNKGNFPGRFSGRQFSNSRSEMNVSTLELGDSALYLCASCKSPDGGITDTQYFGPGTRLTVL.

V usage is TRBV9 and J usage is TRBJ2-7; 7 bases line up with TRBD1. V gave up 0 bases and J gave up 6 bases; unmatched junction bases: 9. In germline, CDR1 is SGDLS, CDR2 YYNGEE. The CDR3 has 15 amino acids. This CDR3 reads CASSVDPRAGGEQYF. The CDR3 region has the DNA TGTGCCAGCAGCGTAGACCCCCGGGCAGGGGGCGAGCAGTACTTC.

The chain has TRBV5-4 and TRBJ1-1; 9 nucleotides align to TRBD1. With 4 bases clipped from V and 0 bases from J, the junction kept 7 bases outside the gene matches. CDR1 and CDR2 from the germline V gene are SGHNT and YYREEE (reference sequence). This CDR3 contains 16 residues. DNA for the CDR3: TGTGCCAGCAGCCCGGGGACAGGGAAAATGAACACTGAAGCTTTCTTT. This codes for CASSPGTGKMNTEAFF.

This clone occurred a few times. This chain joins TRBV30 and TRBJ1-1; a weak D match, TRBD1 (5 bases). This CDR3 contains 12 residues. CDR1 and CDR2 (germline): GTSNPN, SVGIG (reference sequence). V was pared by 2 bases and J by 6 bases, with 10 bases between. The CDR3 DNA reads TGTGCCTGGAGTAGGTGGGGCGCTGAAGCTTTCTTT. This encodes CAWSRWGAEAFF.

The CDR3 is CASSRMGRGSNEQFF. DNA of the CDR3: TGTGCCAGCAGCCGGATGGGCAGGGGGTCAAATGAGCAGTTCTTC. The chain recombines TRBV5-4 with TRBJ2-1, with 7 bases lining up with TRBD1. The length of the CDR3 is 15 residues. V was pared by 4 bases and J by 7 bases, with 11 bases of the junction left unmatched. CDR1 is SGHNT and CDR2 is YYREEE in the germline V gene (reference sequence).

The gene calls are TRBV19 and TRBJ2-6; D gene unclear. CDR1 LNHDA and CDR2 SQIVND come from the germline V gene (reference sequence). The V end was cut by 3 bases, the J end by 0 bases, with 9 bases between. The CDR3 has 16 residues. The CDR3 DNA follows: TGTGCCAGTAGTATGATGGGCCTCTCTGGGGCCAACGTCCTGACTTTC. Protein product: CASSMMGLSGANVLTF.

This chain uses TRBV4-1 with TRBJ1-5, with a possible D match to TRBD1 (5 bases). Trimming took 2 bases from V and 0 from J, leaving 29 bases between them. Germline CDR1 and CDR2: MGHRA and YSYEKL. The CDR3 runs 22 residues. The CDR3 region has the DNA TGCGCCAGCAGCCAACCCCCGGCGCCCGGGACGACTTCACCCTATAGCAATCAGCCCCAGCATTTT. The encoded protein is CASSQPPAPGTTSPYSNQPQHF.

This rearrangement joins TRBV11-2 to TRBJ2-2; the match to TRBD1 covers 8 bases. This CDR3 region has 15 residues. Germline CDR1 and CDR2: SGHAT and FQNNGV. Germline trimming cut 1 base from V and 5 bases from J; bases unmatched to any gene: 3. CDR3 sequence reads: CASSLGDRLTGELFF. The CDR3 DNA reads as TGTGCCAGCAGCTTAGGGGACAGGTTAACCGGGGAGCTGTTTTTT.

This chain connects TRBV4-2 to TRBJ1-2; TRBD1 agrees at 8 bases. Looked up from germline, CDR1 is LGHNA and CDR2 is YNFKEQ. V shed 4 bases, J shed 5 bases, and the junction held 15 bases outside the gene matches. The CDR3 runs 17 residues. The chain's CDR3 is CASSRRVQGAEAYGYTF. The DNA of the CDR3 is TGTGCCAGCAGCCGACGGGTTCAGGGGGCGGAAGCTTATGGCTACACCTTC.

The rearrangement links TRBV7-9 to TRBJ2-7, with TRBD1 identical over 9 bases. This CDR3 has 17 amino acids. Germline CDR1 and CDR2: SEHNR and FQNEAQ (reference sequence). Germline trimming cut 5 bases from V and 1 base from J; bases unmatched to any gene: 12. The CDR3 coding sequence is TGTGCCAGCAGCCCATGGGGGGTGGGGACAGGGTCCTACGAGCAGTACTTC. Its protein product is CASSPWGVGTGSYEQYF.

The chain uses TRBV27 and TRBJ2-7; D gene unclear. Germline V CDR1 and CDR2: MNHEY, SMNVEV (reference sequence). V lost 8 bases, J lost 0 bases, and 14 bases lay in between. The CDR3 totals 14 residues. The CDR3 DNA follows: TGTGCCAGCGGGTACCTGGTGGGCTCCTACGAGCAGTACTTC. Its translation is CASGYLVGSYEQYF.

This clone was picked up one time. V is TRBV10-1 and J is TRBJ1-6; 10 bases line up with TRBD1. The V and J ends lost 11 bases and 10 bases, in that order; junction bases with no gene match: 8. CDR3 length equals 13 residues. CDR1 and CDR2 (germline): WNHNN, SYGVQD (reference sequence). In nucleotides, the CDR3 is TGCGCCCCCCTTAGACAGGGGGCATCACCCCTCCACTTT. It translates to CAPLRQGASPLHF.

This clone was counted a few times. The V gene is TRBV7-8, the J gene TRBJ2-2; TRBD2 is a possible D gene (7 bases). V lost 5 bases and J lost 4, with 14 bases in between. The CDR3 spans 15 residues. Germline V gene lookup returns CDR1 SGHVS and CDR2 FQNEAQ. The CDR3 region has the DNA TGTGCCAGCAGCCCAGTGGGGGGGCTCACCGGGGAGCTGTTTTTT. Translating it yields CASSPVGGLTGELFF.

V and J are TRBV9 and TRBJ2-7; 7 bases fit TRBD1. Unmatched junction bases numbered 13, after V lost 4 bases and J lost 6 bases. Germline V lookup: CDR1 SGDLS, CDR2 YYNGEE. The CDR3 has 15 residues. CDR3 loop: CASSFRTGEITEQYF. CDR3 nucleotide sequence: TGTGCCAGCAGCTTCCGAACAGGGGAGATTACCGAGCAGTACTTC.

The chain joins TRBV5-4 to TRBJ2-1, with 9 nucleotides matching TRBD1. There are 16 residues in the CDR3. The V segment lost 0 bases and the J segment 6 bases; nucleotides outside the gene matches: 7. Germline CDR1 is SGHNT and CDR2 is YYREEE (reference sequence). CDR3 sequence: CASSLAGTGWVNEQFF. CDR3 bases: TGTGCCAGCAGCTTGGCCGGGACAGGGTGGGTCAATGAGCAGTTCTTC.

The CDR3 DNA reads as TGTGCCAGCAGTTTGATGGATGGCATTCAGTACTTC. Translation: CASSLMDGIQYF. The chain links TRBV28 to TRBJ2-4; D gene uncertain. The germline V gene has CDR1 MDHEN and CDR2 SYDVKM. The germline V and J ends were trimmed by 3 bases and 9 bases, with 9 bases remaining between them. The CDR3 has 12 residues. Complete variable domain (other parts from reference TRBV28 and TRBJ2-4): DVKVTQSSRYLVKRTGEKVFLECVQDMDHENMFWYRQDPGLGLRLIYFSYDVKMKEKGDIPEGYSVSREKKERFSLILESASTNQTSMYLCASSLMDGIQYFGAGTRLSVL.

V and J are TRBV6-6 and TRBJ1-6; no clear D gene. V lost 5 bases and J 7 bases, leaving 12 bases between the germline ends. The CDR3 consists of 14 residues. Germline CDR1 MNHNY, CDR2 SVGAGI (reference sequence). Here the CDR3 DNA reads TGTGCCAGCAGTCTCACAGAATTCAATTCACCCCTCCACTTT. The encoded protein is CASSLTEFNSPLHF.

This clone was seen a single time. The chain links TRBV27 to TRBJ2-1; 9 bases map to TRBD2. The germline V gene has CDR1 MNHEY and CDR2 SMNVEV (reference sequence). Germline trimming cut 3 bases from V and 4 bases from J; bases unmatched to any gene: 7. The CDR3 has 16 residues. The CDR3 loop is CASSLARGGNYNEQFF. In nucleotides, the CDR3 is TGTGCCAGCAGTTTGGCGCGGGGGGGAAATTACAATGAGCAGTTCTTC.

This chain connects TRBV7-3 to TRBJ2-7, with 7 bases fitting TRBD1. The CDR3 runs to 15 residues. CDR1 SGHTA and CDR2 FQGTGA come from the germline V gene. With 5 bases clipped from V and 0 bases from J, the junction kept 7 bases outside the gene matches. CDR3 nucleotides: TGTGCCAGCAGCCCCGGGACAGAGGCCTCCTACGAGCAGTACTTC. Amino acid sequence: CASSPGTEASYEQYF. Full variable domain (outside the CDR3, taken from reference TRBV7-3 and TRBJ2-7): GAGVSQTPSNKVTEKGKYVELRCDPISGHTALYWYRQSLGQGPEFLIYFQGTGAADDSGLPNDRFFAVRPEGSVSTLKIQRTERGDSAVYLCASSPGTEASYEQYFGPGTRLTVT.

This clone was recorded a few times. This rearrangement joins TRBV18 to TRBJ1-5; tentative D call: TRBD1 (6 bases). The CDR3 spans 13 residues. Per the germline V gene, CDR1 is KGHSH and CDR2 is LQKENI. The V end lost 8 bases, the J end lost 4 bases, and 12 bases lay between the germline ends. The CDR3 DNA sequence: TGTGCCAGCGATACAGGGAAGAATCAGCCCCAGCATTTT. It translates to CASDTGKNQPQHF. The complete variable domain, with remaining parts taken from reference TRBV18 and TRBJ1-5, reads NAGVMQNPRHLVRRRGQEARLRCSPMKGHSHVYWYRQLPEEGLKFMVYLQKENIIDESGMPKERFSAEFPKEGPSILRIQQVVRGDSAAYFCASDTGKNQPQHFGDGTRLSIL.

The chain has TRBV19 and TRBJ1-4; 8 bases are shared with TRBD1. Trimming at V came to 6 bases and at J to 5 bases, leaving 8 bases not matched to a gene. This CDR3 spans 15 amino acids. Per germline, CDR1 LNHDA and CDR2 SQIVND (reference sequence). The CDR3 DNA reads TGTGCCAGTAGCACCCGGGACAGGCCCAATGAAAAACTGTTTTTT. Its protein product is CASSTRDRPNEKLFF.

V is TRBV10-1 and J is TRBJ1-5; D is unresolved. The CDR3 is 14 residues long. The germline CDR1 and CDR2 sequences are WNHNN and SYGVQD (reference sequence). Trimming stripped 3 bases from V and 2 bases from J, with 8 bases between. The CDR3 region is CASSDGFGNQPQHF. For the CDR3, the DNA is TGCGCCAGCAGTGACGGGTTTGGCAATCAGCCCCAGCATTTT.